The source of this TCR beta chain is a study of blood T cells in healthy people across ages (dated by TCRdb to 2014 to 2015). Regarding the research as a whole: In model experiments, template switching captured roughly one uniquely barcoded TCR beta cDNA molecule for every two T cells. Donors of different ages were randomly distributed across sequencing lanes to avoid experimental bias. Age-related changes in TCR beta repertoire diversity were measured in the study by deep sequencing normalized with unique cDNA molecular identifiers. Four age groups were formed from the donors: young (average approximately 16 years), middle-aged (around 41), aged (roughly 56) and long-lived (more than 75). For two donors (one aged 18 to 29 and one aged 80 or older), the study analyzed two additional independent replicas of 1 million unique cDNA reads from the same blood draw. Overall study outcomes, separate from this receptor: Conclusive comparison of naive and antigen-experienced compartments was prevented by the profiling of bulk unsorted PBMCs. Total diversity estimates from one million sequenced T cells were considered lower bounds and underestimates. Because the CMV infection status of the donors was unknown, age-related changes in expanded clonotypes may potentially have been confounded. There was a strong correlation between observed TCR beta diversity and the percentage of naive T cells measured by flow cytometry. Observed TCR beta diversity per million T cells fell roughly linearly with age, and a significant reduction was already apparent by age approximately 41. Compared with the aged group, the long-lived group had more naive CD4+ T cells, fewer expanded clones and increased TCR diversity, suggesting age selection.

Donors were around 37 systemically healthy Caucasian individuals from Russia aged roughly 6 to 90 years. Each donor gave about 10 milliliters of peripheral blood, drawn into EDTA-treated Vacutainer tubes. Ficoll-Paque density-gradient centrifugation was used to isolate PBMCs, with at least 6.5 million obtained per sample. Trizol reagent was used to extract total RNA from the PBMCs, yielding at least 5.5 micrograms per sample. For every donor, flow cytometry on a PBMC aliquot measured the percentage of naive CD45RAhigh/CD27high T cells. From its cysteine to its phenylalanine, the CDR3 spans 16 amino acids. Left in the record is the CDR3 DNA by itself, 48 bases read in frame from the first base. The germline V gene (reference sequence) supplies CDR1 DFQATT and CDR2 SNEGSKA. In the case of this clonotype: No cognate antigen has been identified for it. The junction and the germline gene differ at one end; a read error may be behind it.

Library prep was done by 5' RACE. The sequencer listed for this sample is Illumina HiSeq 2500. A second PCR of about 6 to 12 cycles was performed with a sample-barcoded 5' primer and a J-beta primer mix. Each TCR beta cDNA molecule received a unique molecular identifier from a template-switch 5' adaptor carrying 12 random nucleotides. At least 3 million CDR3-containing paired-end reads were obtained from each sample. First-strand cDNA was synthesized from all RNA with the Mint cDNA synthesis kit, primed by a TRBC-specific oligonucleotide. After uracil-DNA glycosylase treatment, a first 18-cycle PCR used universal primers M1SS and BC2_uni_R on all cDNA. The paper's data handling went like this. For normalization, 1 million high-quality reads, each with a distinct molecular identifier, were randomly selected from each sample. Reads with shared molecular identifiers were discarded instead of being binned into consensus sequences. MiTCR, with a Q25 quality threshold and the strictest error-elimination algorithm, was used for CDR3 identification, clonotype clustering and error correction. Lower-bound total TCR beta diversity was estimated with a nonparametric unseen species model using Euler transformation. In TCRdb, the public reads were trimmed at Q25 with fastp and aligned with MiXCR, with productive beta chains retained. Every distinct CDR3 protein forms one entry, paired with its most common genes and DNA. The V and J calls and clone size are TCRdb's, not the authors'. The table for this sample lists about 760,000 distinct CDR3 sequences; about 56% of them were counted only once. Roughly 25% of the sample lies in the top ten.

The clonotype was recovered from a middle-aged man in good health. The sequence links TRBV20-1 to TRBJ2-3; TRBD2 fits 11 bases in the junction. Sequencing was carried out using blood. CDR3 protein: CGASLAGGRGTDTQYF. Read as DNA, the sequence is TGCGGTGCTTCTCTAGCGGGAGGTCGCGGCACAGATACGCAGTATTTT.